This TCR beta chain comes out of a study of blood T cell repertoires in COVID-19. Study-wide background: Material from acute and convalescent COVID-19 was sourced from the United States, Italy and Spain. From T cells, B-cell-depleted T cells, or PBMCs came the material, which was cDNA or gDNA.

Clones were sequenced by immunoSEQ multiplex PCR, and TCRdb holds only the in-frame ones, with some missing. Of 95,000 to 150,000 clones in the sample, around four fifths were seen once. Germline CDR1 is MNHEY and CDR2 is SVGAGI. This CDR3 has 14 amino acids. Trimming removed 9 bases from V and 2 bases from J, with 17 bases in between. The source is a human donor in a cohort sampled during active COVID-19. The sample was peripheral blood. This chain connects TRBV6-5 to TRBJ2-7; D is ambiguous. This CDR3 is CARDLGGGPYEQYF. The CDR3 region has the DNA TGTGCCAGGGATCTAGGCGGCGGCCCCTACGAGCAGTACTTC.